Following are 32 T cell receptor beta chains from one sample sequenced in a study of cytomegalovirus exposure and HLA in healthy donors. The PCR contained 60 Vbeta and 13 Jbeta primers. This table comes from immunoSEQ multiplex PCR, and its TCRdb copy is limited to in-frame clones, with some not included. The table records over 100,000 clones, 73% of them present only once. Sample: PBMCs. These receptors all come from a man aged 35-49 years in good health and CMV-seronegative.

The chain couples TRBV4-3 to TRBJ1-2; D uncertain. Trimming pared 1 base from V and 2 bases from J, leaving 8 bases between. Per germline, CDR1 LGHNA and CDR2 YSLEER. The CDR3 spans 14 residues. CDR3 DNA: TGCGCCAGCAGCCAAGTTGGCCAGAACTATGGCTACACCTTC. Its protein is CASSQVGQNYGYTF.

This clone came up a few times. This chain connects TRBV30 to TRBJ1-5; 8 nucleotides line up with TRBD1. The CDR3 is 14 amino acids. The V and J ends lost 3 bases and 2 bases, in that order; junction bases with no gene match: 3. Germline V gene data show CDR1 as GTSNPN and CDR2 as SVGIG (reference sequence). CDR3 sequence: CAWRTTGGNQPQHF. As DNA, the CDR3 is TGTGCCTGGAGAACGACAGGGGGCAATCAGCCCCAGCATTTT.

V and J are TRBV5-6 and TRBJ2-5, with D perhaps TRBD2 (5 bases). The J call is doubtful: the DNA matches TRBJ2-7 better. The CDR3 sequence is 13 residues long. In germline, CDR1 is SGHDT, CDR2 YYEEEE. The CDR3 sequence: CASSRPEDYEQYF. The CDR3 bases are TGTGCCAGCAGCAGACCGGAGGACTACGAGCAGTACTTC.

The CDR3 DNA sequence: TGCGCCAGCAGCCCGGACACAACCACCTACGAGCAGTACTTC. Amino acids: CASSPDTTTYEQYF. This rearrangement joins TRBV5-1 to TRBJ2-7; D is possibly TRBD1 (5 bases). The germline V gene encodes CDR1 SGHRS and CDR2 YFSETQ. V was pared by 4 bases and J by 2 bases, with 13 bases between. The CDR3 contains 14 residues.

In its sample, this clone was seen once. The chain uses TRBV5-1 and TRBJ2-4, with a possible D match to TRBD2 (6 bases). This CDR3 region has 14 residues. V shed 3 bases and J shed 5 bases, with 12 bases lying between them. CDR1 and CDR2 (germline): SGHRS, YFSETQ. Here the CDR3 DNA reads TGCGCCAGCAGCTCTTCAGGAGGGGAAAACATTCAGTACTTC. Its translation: CASSSSGGENIQYF.

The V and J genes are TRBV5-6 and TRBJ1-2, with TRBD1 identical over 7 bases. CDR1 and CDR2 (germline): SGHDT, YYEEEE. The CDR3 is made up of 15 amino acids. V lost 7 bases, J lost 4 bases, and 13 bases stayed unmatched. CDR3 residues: CASHIQGPPSYGYTF. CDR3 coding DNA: TGTGCCAGCCATATACAGGGGCCACCCAGCTATGGCTACACCTTC.

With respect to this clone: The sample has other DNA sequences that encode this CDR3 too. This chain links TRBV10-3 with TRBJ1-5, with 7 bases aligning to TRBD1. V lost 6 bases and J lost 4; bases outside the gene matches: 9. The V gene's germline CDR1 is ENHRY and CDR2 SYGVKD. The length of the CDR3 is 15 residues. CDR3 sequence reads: CAISVTGEGNQPQHF. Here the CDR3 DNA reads TGTGCCATCAGCGTTACAGGGGAAGGGAATCAGCCCCAGCATTTT.

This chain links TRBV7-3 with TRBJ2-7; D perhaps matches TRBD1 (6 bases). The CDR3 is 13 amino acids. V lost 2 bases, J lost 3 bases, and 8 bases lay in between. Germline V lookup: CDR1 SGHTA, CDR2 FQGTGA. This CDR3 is CASSLGGGYEQYF. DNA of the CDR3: TGTGCCAGCAGCTTAGGGGGCGGCTACGAGCAGTACTTC.

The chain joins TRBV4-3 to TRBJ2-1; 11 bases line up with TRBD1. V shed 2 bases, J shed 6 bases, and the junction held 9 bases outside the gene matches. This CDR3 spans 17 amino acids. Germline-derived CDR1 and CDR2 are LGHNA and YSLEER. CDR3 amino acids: CASSQLEAGTGGNEQFF. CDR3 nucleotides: TGCGCCAGCAGCCAACTTGAAGCGGGGACAGGGGGCAATGAGCAGTTCTTC.

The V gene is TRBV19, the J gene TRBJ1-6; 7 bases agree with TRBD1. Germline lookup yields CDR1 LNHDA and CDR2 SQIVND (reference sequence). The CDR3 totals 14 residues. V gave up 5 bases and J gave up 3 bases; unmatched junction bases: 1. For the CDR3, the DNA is TGTGCCAGTAGTGCAGGGGGCTATAATTCACCCCTCCACTTT. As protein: CASSAGGYNSPLHF. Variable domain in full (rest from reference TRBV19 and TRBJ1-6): DGGITQSPKYLFRKEGQNVTLSCEQNLNHDAMYWYRQDPGQGLRLIYYSQIVNDFQKGDIAEGYSVSREKKESFPLTVTSAQKNPTAFYLCASSAGGYNSPLHFGNGTRLTVT.

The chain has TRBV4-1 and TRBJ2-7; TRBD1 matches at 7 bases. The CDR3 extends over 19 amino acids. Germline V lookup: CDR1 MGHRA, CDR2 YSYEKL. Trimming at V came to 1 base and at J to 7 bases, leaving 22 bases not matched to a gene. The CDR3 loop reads CASSQGILRQGDGLREQYF. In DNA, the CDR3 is TGCGCCAGCAGCCAAGGGATATTACGACAGGGTGACGGATTACGGGAGCAGTACTTC.

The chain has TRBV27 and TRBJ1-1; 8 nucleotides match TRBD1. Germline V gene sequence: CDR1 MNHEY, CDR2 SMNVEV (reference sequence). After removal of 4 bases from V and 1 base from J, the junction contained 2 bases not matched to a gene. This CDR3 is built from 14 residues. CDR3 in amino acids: CASSYGTGNTEAFF. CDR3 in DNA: TGTGCCAGCAGTTACGGGACAGGGAACACTGAAGCTTTCTTT.

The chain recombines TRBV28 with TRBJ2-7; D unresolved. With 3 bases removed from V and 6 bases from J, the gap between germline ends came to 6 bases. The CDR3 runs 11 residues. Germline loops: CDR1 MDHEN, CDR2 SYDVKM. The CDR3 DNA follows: TGTGCCAGCAGTTTCTCGGGCGAGCAGTACTTC. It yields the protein CASSFSGEQYF.

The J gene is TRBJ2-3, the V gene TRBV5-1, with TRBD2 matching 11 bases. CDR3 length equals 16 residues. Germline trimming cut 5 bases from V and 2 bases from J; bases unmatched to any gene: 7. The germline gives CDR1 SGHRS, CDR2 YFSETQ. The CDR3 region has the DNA TGCGCCAGCAGACGAACTAGCGGGGGCAACACAGATACGCAGTATTTT. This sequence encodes CASRRTSGGNTDTQYF.

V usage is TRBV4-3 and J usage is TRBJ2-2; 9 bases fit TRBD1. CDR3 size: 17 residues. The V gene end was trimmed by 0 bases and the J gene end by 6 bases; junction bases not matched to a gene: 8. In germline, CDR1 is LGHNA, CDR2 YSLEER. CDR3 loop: CASSQDPGQGMPGELFF. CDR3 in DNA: TGCGCCAGCAGCCAAGATCCGGGACAGGGTATGCCCGGGGAGCTGTTTTTT.

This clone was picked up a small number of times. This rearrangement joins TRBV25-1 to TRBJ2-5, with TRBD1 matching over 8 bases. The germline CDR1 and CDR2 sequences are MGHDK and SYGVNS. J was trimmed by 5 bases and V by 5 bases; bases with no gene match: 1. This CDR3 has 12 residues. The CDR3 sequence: CASSRDRETQYF. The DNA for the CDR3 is TGTGCCAGCAGTCGGGACAGGGAGACCCAGTACTTC.

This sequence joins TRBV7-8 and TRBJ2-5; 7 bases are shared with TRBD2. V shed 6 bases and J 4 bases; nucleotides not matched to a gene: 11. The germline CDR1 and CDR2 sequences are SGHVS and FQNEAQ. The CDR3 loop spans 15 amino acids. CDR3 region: CASSPSRGIGETQYF. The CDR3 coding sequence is TGTGCCAGCAGTCCCTCGCGGGGGATAGGAGAGACCCAGTACTTC.

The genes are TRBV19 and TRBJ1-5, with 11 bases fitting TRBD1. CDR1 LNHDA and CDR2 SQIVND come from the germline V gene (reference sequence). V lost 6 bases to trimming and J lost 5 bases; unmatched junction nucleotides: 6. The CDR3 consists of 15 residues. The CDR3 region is CASRQGQGDHQPQHF. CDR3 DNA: TGTGCCAGTAGACAGGGACAGGGGGATCATCAGCCCCAGCATTTT.

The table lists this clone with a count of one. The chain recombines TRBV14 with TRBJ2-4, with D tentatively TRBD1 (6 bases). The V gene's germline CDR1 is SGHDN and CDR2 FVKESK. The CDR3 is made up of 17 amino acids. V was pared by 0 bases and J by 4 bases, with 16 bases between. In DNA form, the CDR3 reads TGTGCCAGCAGCCAAGATTCGTTTTCCGGGACAAAAAACATTCAGTACTTC. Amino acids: CASSQDSFSGTKNIQYF.

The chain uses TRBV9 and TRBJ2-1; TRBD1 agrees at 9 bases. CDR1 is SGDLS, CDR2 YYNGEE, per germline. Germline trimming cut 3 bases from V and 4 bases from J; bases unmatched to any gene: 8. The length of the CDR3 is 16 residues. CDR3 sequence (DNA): TGTGCCAGCAGCGCGATGGACAGGGGCGAGTACAATGAGCAGTTCTTC. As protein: CASSAMDRGEYNEQFF.

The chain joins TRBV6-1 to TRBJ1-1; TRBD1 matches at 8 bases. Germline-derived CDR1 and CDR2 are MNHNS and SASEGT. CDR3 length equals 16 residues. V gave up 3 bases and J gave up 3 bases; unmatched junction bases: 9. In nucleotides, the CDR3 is TGTGCCAGCAGTGATCTGATGACAGGGGTCGACACTGAAGCTTTCTTT. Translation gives CASSDLMTGVDTEAFF.

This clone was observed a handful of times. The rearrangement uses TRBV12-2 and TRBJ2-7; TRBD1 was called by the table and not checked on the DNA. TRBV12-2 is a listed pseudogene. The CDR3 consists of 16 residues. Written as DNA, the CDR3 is TGTGCAAGTCGCTTAGGAGGACAGGGAGGGATCTACGAGCAGTACTTC. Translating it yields CASRLGGQGGIYEQYF.

The CDR3 protein is CATSTKTGNSGYTF. The CDR3 DNA reads TGTGCCACCAGCACAAAGACAGGGAACAGCGGCTACACCTTC. The chain employs TRBV15 and TRBJ1-2; TRBD1 aligns across 7 bases. V shed 4 bases, J shed 8 bases, and the junction held 10 bases outside the gene matches. The length of the CDR3 is 14 residues. The V gene's germline CDR1 is LNHNV and CDR2 YYDKDF (reference sequence).

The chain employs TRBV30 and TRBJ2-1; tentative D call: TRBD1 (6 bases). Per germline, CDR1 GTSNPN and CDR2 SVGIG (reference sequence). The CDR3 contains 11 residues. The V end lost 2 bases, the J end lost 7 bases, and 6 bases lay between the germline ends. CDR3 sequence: CAWSRGNEQFF. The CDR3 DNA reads TGTGCCTGGAGTAGGGGGAATGAGCAGTTCTTC.

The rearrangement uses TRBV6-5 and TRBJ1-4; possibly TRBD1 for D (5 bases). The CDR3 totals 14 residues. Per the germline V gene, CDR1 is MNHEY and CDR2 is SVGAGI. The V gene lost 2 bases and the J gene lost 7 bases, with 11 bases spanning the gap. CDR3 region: CASSYGGNGEKLFF. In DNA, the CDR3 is TGTGCCAGCAGTTACGGGGGGAACGGTGAAAAACTGTTTTTT.

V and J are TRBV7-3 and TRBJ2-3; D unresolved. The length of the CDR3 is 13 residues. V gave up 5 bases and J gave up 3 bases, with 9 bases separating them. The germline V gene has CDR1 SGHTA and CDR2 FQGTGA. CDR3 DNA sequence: TGTGCCAGCAGCCCTTACTCTACAGATACGCAGTATTTT. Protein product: CASSPYSTDTQYF.

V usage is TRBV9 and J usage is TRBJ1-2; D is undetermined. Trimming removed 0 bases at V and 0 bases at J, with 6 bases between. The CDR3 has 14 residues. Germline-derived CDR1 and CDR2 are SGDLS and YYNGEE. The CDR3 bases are TGTGCCAGCAGCGTAGGAGGAGCTAACTATGGCTACACCTTC. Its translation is CASSVGGANYGYTF. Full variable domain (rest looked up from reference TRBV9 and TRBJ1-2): DSGVTQTPKHLITATGQRVTLRCSPRSGDLSVYWYQQSLDQGLQFLIQYYNGEERAKGNILERFSAQQFPDLHSELNLSSLELGDSALYFCASSVGGANYGYTFGSGTRLTVV.

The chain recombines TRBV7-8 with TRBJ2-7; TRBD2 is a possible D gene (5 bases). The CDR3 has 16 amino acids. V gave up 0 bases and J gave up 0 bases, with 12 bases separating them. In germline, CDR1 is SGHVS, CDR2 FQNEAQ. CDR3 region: CASSLATAGGSYEQYF. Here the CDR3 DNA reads TGTGCCAGCAGCTTAGCTACGGCAGGAGGCTCCTACGAGCAGTACTTC.

The CDR3 reads CASSSSAGDYNEQFF. DNA of the CDR3: TGTGCCAGCAGTTCCTCAGCGGGCGACTACAATGAGCAGTTCTTC. The V and J genes are TRBV6-5 and TRBJ2-1, with D perhaps TRBD2 (6 bases). The length of the CDR3 is 15 residues. Germline loops: CDR1 MNHEY, CDR2 SVGAGI. The germline V and J ends were trimmed by 4 bases and 3 bases, with 13 bases remaining between them.

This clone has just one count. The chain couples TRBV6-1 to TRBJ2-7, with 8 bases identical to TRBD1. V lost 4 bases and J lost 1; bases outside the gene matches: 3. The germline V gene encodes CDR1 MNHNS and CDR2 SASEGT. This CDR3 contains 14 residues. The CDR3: CASSVQGGSYEQYF. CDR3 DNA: TGTGCCAGCAGTGTACAGGGGGGTTCCTACGAGCAGTACTTC.

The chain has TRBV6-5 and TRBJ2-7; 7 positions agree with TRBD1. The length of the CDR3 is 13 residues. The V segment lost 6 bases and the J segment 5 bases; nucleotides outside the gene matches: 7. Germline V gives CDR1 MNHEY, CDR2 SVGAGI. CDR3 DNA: TGTGCCAGCAGCCTCAGACAGGGCCACGAGCAGTACTTC. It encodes CASSLRQGHEQYF.

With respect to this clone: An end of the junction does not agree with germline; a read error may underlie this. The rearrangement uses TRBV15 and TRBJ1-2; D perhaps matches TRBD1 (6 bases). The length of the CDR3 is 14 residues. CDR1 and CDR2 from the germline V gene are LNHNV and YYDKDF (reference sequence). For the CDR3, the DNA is TGTGCCACCAGCAGGGTTACAGGGTCCGATGGCTACCCCTTC. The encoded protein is CATSRVTGSDGYPF.